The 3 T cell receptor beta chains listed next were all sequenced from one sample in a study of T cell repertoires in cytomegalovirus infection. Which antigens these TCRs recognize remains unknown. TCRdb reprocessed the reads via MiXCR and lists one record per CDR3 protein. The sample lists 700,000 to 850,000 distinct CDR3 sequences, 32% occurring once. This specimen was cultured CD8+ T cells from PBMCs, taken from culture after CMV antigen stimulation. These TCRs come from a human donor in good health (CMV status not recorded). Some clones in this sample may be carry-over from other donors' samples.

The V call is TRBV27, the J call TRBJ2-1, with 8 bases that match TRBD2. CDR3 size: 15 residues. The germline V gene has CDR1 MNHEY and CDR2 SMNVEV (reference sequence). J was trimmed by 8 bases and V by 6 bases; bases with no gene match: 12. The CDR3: CASSTSGGPIHEQFF. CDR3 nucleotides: TGTGCCAGCAGCACCTCGGGGGGGCCTATCCATGAGCAGTTCTTC.

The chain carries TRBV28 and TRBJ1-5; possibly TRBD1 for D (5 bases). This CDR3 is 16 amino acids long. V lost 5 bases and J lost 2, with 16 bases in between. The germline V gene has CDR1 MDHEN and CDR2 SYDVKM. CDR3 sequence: CASSLGPPGGNQPQHF. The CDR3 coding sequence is TGTGCCAGCAGTCTGGGACCGCCCGGGGGCAATCAGCCCCAGCATTTT.

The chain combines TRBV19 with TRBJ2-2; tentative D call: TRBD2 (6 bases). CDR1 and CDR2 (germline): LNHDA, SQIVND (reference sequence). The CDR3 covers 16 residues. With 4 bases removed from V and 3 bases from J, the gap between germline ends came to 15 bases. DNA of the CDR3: TGTGCCAGTAGTACCCGGGACGGAGGGGACACCGGGGAGCTGTTTTTT. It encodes CASSTRDGGDTGELFF.